This T cell receptor beta chain was retrieved from a study of CD8 T cells in ankylosing spondylitis. Whole-study results and caveats: Previous work reported some of these motif variants in the synovial fluid and blood of reactive arthritis.

Quantitative 5'-RACE with molecular barcodes produced the TCR beta libraries. One entry per CDR3 protein results from TCRdb running MiXCR on the 5' RACE reads. The sample shows 240,000 or so distinct CDR3 sequences, about 11% of them seen only once. The CDR3 totals 13 residues. Trimming took 2 bases from V and 5 from J, leaving 11 bases between them. CDR1 DFQATT and CDR2 SNEGSKA come from the germline V gene (reference sequence). This clonotype was detected many times. Its antigen remains unidentified. The sample taken for sequencing was blood, either unsorted or a sorted T cell fraction (not recorded which). The gene calls are TRBV20-1 and TRBJ2-3; tentatively, D is TRBD1 or TRBD2 (5 bases each). The source is a male donor with ankylosing spondylitis or in good health (not recorded which). This chain's CDR3 is CSARLAGGDTQYF. CDR3 DNA sequence: TGCAGTGCTAGACTCGCTGGGGGAGATACGCAGTATTTT.